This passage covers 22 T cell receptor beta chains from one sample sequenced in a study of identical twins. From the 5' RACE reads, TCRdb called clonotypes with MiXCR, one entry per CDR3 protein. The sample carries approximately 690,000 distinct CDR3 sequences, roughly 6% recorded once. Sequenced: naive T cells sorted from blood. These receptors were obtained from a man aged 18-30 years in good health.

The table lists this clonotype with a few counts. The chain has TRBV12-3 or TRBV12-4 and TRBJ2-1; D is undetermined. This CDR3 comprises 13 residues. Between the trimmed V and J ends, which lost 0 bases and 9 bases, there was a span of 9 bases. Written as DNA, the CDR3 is TGTGCCAGCAGTTTAGCGTTTACTGGTGAGCAGTTCTTC. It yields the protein CASSLAFTGEQFF.

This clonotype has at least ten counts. The CDR3 here is CSRGLGETQYF. CDR3 nucleotides: TGCAGCCGGGGGTTGGGCGAGACCCAGTACTTC. The chain links TRBV20-1 to TRBJ2-5, with D tentatively TRBD2 (6 bases). This CDR3 spans 11 amino acids. The germline gives CDR1 DFQATT, CDR2 SNEGSKA (reference sequence).

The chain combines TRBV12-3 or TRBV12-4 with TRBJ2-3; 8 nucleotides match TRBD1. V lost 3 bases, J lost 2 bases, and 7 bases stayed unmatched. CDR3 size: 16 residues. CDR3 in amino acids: CASSLGRGLVTDTQYF. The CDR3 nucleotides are TGTGCCAGCAGTTTGGGCAGGGGGCTTGTCACAGATACGCAGTATTTT.

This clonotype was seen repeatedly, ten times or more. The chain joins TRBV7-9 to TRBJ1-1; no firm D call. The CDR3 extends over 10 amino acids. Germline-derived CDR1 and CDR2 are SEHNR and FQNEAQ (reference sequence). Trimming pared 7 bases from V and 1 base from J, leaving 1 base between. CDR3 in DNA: TGTGCCAGCAAGAACACTGAAGCTTTCTTT. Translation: CASKNTEAFF.

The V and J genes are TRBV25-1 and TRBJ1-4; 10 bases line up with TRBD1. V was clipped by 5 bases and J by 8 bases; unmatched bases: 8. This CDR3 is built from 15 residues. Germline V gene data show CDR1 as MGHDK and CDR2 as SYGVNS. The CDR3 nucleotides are TGTGCCAGCAGTAAGCCTGGGACAGGGGTCGAAAAACTGTTTTTT. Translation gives CASSKPGTGVEKLFF.

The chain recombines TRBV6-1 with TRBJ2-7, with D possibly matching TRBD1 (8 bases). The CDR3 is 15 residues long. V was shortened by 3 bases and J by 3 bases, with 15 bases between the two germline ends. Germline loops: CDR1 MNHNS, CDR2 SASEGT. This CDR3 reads CASSDGQGGNYEQYF. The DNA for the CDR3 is TGTGCCAGCAGTGATGGACAGGGAGGGAACTACGAGCAGTACTTC.

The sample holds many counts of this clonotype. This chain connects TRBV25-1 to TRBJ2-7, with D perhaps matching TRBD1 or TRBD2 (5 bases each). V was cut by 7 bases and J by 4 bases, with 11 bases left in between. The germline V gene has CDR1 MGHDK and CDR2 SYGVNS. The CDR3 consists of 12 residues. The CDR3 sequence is CASMGPGYEQYF. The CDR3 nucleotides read TGTGCCAGCATGGGGCCGGGGTACGAGCAGTACTTC.

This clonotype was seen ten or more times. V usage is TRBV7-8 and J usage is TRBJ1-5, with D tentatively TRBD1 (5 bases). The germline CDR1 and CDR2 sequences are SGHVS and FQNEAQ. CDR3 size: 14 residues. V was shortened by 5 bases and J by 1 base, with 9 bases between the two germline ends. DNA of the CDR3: TGTGCCAGCAGCCTCAGGGAAAGCAATCAGCCCCAGCATTTT. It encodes CASSLRESNQPQHF.

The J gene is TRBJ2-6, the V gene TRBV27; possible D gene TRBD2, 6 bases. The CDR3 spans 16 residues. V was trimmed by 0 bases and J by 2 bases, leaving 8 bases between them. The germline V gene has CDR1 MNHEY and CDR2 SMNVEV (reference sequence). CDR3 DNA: TGTGCCAGCAGTTTATCGGGGGGACCTGGGGCCAACGTCCTGACTTTC. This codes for CASSLSGGPGANVLTF.

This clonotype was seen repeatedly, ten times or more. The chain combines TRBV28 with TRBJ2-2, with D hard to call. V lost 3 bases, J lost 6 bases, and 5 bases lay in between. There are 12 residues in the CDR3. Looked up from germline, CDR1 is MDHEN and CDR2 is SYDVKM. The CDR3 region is CASSFTAGELFF. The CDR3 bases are TGTGCCAGCAGTTTTACCGCCGGGGAGCTGTTTTTT.

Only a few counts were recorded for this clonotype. Here the CDR3 reads CASSPRPMPDTQYF. In DNA form, the CDR3 reads TGTGCCAGCAGTCCCCGTCCTATGCCAGATACGCAGTATTTT. The V call is TRBV6-1, the J call TRBJ2-3; D is ambiguous. V lost 5 bases and J 4 bases, leaving 13 bases between the germline ends. The germline V gene has CDR1 MNHNS and CDR2 SASEGT. The CDR3 runs to 14 residues.

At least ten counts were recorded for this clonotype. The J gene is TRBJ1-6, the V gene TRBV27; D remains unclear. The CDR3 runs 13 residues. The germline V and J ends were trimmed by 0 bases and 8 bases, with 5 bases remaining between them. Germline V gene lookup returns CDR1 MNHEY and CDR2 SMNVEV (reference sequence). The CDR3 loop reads CASSLSRDSPLHF. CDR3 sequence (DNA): TGTGCCAGCAGTTTATCTCGGGATTCACCCCTCCACTTT.

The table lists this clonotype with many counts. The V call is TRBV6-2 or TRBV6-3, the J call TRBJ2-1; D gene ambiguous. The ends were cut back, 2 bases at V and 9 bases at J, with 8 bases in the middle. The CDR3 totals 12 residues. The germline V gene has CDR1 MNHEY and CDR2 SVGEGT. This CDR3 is CASSYGWREQFF. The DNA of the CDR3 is TGTGCCAGCAGTTACGGTTGGCGTGAGCAGTTCTTC.

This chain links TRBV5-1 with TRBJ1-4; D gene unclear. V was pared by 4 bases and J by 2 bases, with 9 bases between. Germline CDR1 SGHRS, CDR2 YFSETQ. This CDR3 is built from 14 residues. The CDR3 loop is CASSNGGTNEKLFF. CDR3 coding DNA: TGCGCCAGCAGCAACGGTGGCACTAATGAAAAACTGTTTTTT.

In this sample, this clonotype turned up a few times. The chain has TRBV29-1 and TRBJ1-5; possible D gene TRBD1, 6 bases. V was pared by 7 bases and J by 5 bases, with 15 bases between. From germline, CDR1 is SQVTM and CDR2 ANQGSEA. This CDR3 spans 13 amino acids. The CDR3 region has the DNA TGCAGCGCCTCGGACAGCTTATATCAGCCCCAGCATTTT. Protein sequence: CSASDSLYQPQHF.

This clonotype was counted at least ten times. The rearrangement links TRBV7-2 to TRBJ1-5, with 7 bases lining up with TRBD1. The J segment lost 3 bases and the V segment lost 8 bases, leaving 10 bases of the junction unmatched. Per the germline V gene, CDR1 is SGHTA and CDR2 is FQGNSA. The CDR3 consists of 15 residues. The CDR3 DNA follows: TGTGCCAGCCTCCCGGCCGGGACAGTCAATCAGCCCCAGCATTTT. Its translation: CASLPAGTVNQPQHF.

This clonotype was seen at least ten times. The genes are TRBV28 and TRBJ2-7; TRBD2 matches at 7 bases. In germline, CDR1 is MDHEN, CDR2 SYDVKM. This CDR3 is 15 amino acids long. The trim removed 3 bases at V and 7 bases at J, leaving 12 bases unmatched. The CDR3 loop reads CASSLRLAARGEQYF. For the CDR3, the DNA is TGTGCCAGCAGTTTGCGTCTAGCGGCCCGAGGGGAGCAGTACTTC.

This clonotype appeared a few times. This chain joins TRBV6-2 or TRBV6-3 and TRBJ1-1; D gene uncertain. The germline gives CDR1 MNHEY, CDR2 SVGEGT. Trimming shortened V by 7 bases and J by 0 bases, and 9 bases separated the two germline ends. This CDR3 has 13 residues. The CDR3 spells CASNGVVNTEAFF. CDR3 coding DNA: TGTGCCAGCAACGGGGTGGTGAACACTGAAGCTTTCTTT.

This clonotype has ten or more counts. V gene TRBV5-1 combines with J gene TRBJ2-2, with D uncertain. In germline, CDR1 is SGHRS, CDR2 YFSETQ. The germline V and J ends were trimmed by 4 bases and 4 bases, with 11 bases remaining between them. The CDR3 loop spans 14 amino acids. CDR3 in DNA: TGCGCCAGCAGCCCTAGTGAGGCCACCGGGGAGCTGTTTTTT. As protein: CASSPSEATGELFF.

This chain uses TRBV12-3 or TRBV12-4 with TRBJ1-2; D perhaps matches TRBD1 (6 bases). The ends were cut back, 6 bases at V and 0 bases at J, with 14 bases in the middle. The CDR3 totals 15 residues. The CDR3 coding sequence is TGTGCCAGCAGCCGTGGACAGCAAGCTAACTATGGCTACACCTTC. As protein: CASSRGQQANYGYTF.

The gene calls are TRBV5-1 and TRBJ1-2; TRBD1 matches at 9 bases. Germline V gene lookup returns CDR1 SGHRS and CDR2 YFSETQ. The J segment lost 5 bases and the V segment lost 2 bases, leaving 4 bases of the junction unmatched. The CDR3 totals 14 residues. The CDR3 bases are TGCGCCAGCAGCTTCGCGGACAGGGGATATGGCTACACCTTC. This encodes CASSFADRGYGYTF.

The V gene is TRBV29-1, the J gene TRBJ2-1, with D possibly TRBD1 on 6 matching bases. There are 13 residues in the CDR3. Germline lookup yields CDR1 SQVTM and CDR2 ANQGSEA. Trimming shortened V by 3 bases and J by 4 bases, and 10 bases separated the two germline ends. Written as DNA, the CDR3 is TGCAGCGTTGATGTACAGGGATACAATGAGCAGTTCTTC. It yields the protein CSVDVQGYNEQFF.